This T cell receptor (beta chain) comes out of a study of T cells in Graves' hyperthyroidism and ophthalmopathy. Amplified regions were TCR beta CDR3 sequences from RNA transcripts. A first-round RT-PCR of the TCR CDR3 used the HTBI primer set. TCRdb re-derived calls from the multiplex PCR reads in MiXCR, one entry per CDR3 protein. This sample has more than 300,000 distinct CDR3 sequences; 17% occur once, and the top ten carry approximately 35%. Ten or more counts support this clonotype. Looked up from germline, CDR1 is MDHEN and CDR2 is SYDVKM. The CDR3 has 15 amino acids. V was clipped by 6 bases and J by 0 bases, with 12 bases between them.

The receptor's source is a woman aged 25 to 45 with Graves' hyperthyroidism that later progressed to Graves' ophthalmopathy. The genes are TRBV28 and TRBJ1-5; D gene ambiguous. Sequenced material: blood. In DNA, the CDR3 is TGTGCCAGCAGACATCGACACCGTAGCAATCAGCCCCAGCATTTT. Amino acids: CASRHRHRSNQPQHF.